This T cell receptor beta chain was identified in a study of blood T cell repertoires in COVID-19 (dated by TCRdb to 2020 to 2021). Looking at the study overall: Samples covering the acute and convalescent phases of COVID-19 were provided by collaborators in the United States, Italy and Spain. The material from the prospective study consisted of cDNA or gDNA derived from T cells, B-cell-depleted T cells, or PBMCs. Where HLA class I and class II types were available, the types were taken from metadata supplied by the sample provider, not from assay-based typing. The repertoires were made available in a free public database intended to serve as a resource for research on the immune response to SARS-CoV-2. The samples were drawn from two sources: the first 160 participants of the ongoing ImmuneRACE study, and some 1,300 subjects contributed by 6 global collaborators. Sample metadata almost always included a de-identified subject ID, COVID-19 status, age in years and sex. The dataset comprised deeply sampled blood TCRbeta repertoires from subjects exposed to, actively infected with, or recovered from COVID-19. Summary of the overall study and its limitations: How much clinical and demographic metadata was included differed by source and by participant, and the metadata was provided uncurated.

V sheds 5 bases and J sheds 7 bases, leaving 20 bases between their ends. The CDR3, from cysteine to phenylalanine, totals 15 residues. The read is trimmed to its CDR3 DNA, 45 bases read in frame from base 1. CDR1 and CDR2, per the germline V gene, are SGHVS and FQNEAQ. TCRbeta CDR3 regions were amplified from genomic DNA by means of the immunoSEQ Assay, a bias-controlled multiplex PCR. Per the original workflow: The number of nucleated cells in each sample was estimated by amplification of reference gene primers within the assay. To quantify the absolute abundance of each unique TCRbeta CDR3 rearrangement, sequence reads were collapsed and filtered. For each sample, productive Simpson clonality was calculated as the square root of Simpson's diversity index over productive rearrangements. Held by TCRdb, this immuneACCESS table contains in-frame sequences only and omits some clones. Under half of the omission traces to an unresolved V gene where checked; the cause of the rest is unknown. V, J and clone size are those of that table, while D and trimming were read from the DNA. The sample table contains fewer than 250,000 clones; only one count was recorded for 85% of them. Around 9.8% of the sample goes to the ten largest clones.

About this clone itself: What this receptor recognizes is not known. No much larger clone is present one base from it, and per-base qualities are unavailable.

In the prospective study, participants were about 18 to 89 years old, resided in 25 or so geographic areas of the United States, and were enrolled through a virtual design. In the prospective study, participants were assigned to cohorts based on the clinical history participants reported in a screening survey and a study questionnaire. Each participant in the prospective study had whole blood, serum and a nasopharyngeal or oropharyngeal swab collected by mobile phlebotomists. Additional blood draws and questionnaires over a 2-month period could optionally be provided by prospective study participants. Before DNA extraction, blood samples from the prospective study were shipped at room temperature or frozen.

Material: PBMCs or T cells enriched from blood (not recorded which). This receptor was obtained from a woman aged 50 to 60 with acute COVID-19. This sequence uses TRBV7-8 and TRBJ1-2, with a weak D call of TRBD1 (5 bases match). At the DNA level, the sequence is TGTGCCAGCAGCGCCCAAGGGGCCCGCGCTAGTGGCTACACCTTC. Translated, this is CASSAQGARASGYTF.